The T cell receptor (beta chain) described here comes from a study of cytomegalovirus exposure and HLA in healthy donors listed by TCRdb under 2017. Some background on the complete study: An earlier analysis of fewer than 750 of the donors reported 250 to 350 Gb of sequence data and roughly 120 million unique TCR beta sequences obtained from approximately 180 million T cells. A later analysis re-examined previously published TCR beta repertoires from just over 650 donors and added high-resolution HLA genotyping to investigate patterns of TCR occurrence. Both class I and class II loci were covered by HLA typing, at four-digit resolution. Genome-wide SNP genotypes for about 55% of the roughly 670 donors were used in a later genetic analysis, which treated that subset as a discovery cohort. An earlier analysis of 500 to 750 of the donors applied high-throughput TCR beta sequencing to assess whether each TCR beta V gene segment acted as functional or pseudogenic. Roughly 320 gigabases of sequencing data and approximately 92 million unique TCR sequences made up an early release that covered over 550 HLA-typed donors. About five DR-DQ haplotypes were treated as single units for association and clustering because of strong linkage in the cohort. Donor age, sex, ethnicity and CMV serostatus were collected together with the repertoire data. Among the roughly 400 genotyped donors, roughly 80% belonged to the genetic ancestry cluster associated with self-reported Caucasian donors. Across 398 genotyped donors of the cohort, an average of approximately 200,000 unique TCR beta nucleotide sequences per donor were sequenced, and roughly 20% of those sequences were non-productive. Every discovery cohort repertoire had been produced on one sequencing platform. Typing coverage differed by locus: A, B, C, DRB1 and DQB1 were typed in roughly 620-630 donors, DQA1 in roughly 510, DPA1 in 606, and DPB1 in 400 to 480. Rather than using new phenotypic data, the later analysis identified candidate immune exposures from TCR beta sequences and from how often those sequences occurred across donors. High-throughput TCR immunosequencing, statistical association of individual TCRs with disease status, and machine learning were combined to predict cytomegalovirus infection status. The study aimed to test whether cataloging public T cell receptors could reveal signatures of past pathogen exposure. In addition to the first cohort of approximately 650 subjects, a separate validation cohort of 120 different subjects was used. The T cell repertoires of about 700 subjects were profiled by immunosequencing and related to cytomegalovirus serostatus. Broader findings and caveats from the paper: In the study, about 150 TCR beta chains were listed as associated with cytomegalovirus. An earlier analysis of around 500 of the donors showed that most TCR beta V segments appeared in productive rearrangements either about 87% or about 30% of the time, which broadly matched IMGT annotations. Most TCR sequences were seen in very few donors, while some public TCRs were found in many individuals. A later analysis found that HLA-associated TCR beta chains were more clonally expanded and had lower generation probabilities than equally common non-associated chains. A few of the identified cytomegalovirus-associated TCR beta chains were confirmed in vitro to be specific for cytomegalovirus antigens. Linkage disequilibrium might explain the correlated functional status among segregating V segments, but an unknown experimental factor could not be ruled out. A cluster of highly shared sequence variants was judged likely to be a technical artifact of the sequencing pipeline. HLA typing was unavailable for some donors at each locus, so association tests used only the typed subset. In a later analysis, the rate of TCR association differed among HLA loci, with DRB1 alleles having the most associated TCRs and HLA-C alleles having the fewest. Because the 87-base-pair reads could not distinguish some IMGT-functional V segments, including TRBV6-2 and TRBV6-3, those segments were excluded. Assigning TCR associations to individual alleles was difficult when HLA alleles, especially DR and DQ, strongly co-occurred. This cohort had only TCR beta chains sequenced, and the lack of alpha or paired-chain data limited which features could be detected. Most CMV-associated TCR beta chains appeared to be HLA-restricted in a later analysis, and the HLA associations seemed to be driven largely by CMV exposure. In a later analysis, around 15,000 TCR beta sequences were associated with specific HLA alleles at a false discovery rate of 0.05. According to the authors, the approach could potentially be generalized to other disease states and immunological phenotypes. A further reported finding was that TCR beta sequences accurately predicted the HLA-A and HLA-B alleles for most subjects in the first cohort. The earlier analysis of about 600 of the donors excluded 15 to 20 rarely observed V segments, including chromosome 9 orphons, because counts were too low. CMV serostatus was the only immune exposure information available for the cohort. Roughly uniform sequencing depth across donors was assumed in presence/absence analyses, although this assumption may not hold. An association between a missense DCLRE1C variant and V-gene and J-gene trimming of TCR beta chains was found in a later genetic analysis and replicated in an independent cohort. Several of the top co-occurrence clusters appeared to be linked to parvovirus B19, influenza, CMV and Epstein-Barr virus, according to a later analysis. According to a later genetic analysis, donors in an Asian-associated ancestry cluster had fewer N-insertions in productive TCRs than the approximately 700-donor mean. The classifier was reported to diagnose cytomegalovirus status with high specificity and sensitivity in both the original cohort and the validation cohort.

Library preparation used the immunoSEQ multiplex PCR assay. For the multiplex PCR, a mixture combining 60 forward primers for TCR Vbeta segments and 13 reverse primers for TCR Jbeta segments was used. The CDR3 region of rearranged TCR beta genes was amplified from genomic DNA with a multiplex PCR assay. On the Illumina HiSeq System, the amplified TCR beta libraries were sequenced as 87-base-pair reads. As for the authors' bioinformatics: A later analysis counted about 82 million unique TCR beta chains across the 640 or so repertoires, and some 11 million of these chains were shared by at least two donors. Raw reads were error-corrected and collapsed into unique sequences by a nearest-neighbor algorithm in which closely related sequences were merged to remove PCR and sequencing errors. CDR3 sequences were aligned to IMGT reference sequences to assign V, D and J gene segments. Each retained sequence needed at least a six-nucleotide match to both a V gene segment and a J gene segment. Rearrangements were called productive when the CDR3 lacked stop codons and stayed in frame with V and J; all others were non-productive. Following IMGT convention, CDR3 was defined as the stretch from the second conserved V-encoded cysteine up to the conserved J-encoded phenylalanine. The earlier analysis of some 540 of the donors excluded any sequence lacking an unambiguous match to a single V gene segment. An earlier analysis of about 600 of the donors called V segments functional above 56.7% productive rearrangements and segregating when the between-donor standard deviation exceeded 5%. A statistical classification framework was built for diagnosing cytomegalovirus status from the catalog of TCR beta chain sequences. V and J gene assignment, in a later analysis, came from comparing TCR nucleotide sequences with IMGT/GENE-DB human TR gene sequences. A later analysis assigned CDR3 sequences and most-parsimonious VDJ recombination scenarios with the TCRdist pipeline. In a later analysis, every TCR beta chain was defined by the combination of its CDR3 amino acid sequence and its V-gene family, and reads without a unique V-gene family were dropped. In a later analysis, a few hundred highly shared, low-generation-probability nucleotide sequences were removed to address suspected cross-contamination and a sequencing artifact. In a later analysis, a clonal expansion index was calculated for each public chain from normalized within-repertoire ranks of inferred template counts. In a later analysis, generation probabilities were computed using a VDJ recombination model fitted to out-of-frame rearrangements, and the results were checked against IGoR. A later analysis scored TCR-TCR, TCR-HLA and TCR-CMV co-occurrence with hypergeometric tests, applying a repertoire-size bias correction to TCR pairs. False discovery rates were estimated in a later analysis by permuting HLA or CMV assignments 20 times. In a later analysis, co-occurring TCRs were grouped using DBSCAN, with TCRdist sequence similarity added in when clustering inside HLA-allele-positive subsets. For co-occurrence clustering, repertoires with fewer than 30,000 or more than 120,000 public chains were excluded, along with roughly five repertoires with anomalous nucleotide sharing. This is the immuneACCESS table as TCRdb keeps it, with only in-frame sequences that have V and J called. A part of the clones is gone; compared with another copy, unresolved V genes explain less than half, and the rest is unexplained. V and J calls and clone size are given by that table; D and trimming were obtained from the DNA. Recorded for this sample are about 130,000 clones; around 77% of them occurred a single time. Clones ranked in the top ten supply approximately 0.9% of the sample.

The cohort consisted of 666 healthy bone marrow donors. All cohort members were sampled while nominally healthy, although unrecorded immune exposures were likely present. The donor was CMV seronegative and belonged to the group of 380 or so seronegative cohort members. A peripheral blood sample was collected from each donor, and TCR beta sequencing was performed on peripheral blood mononuclear cells. Genomic DNA was extracted from the blood cell samples with the Qiagen DNeasy Blood Extraction Kit. The CDR3 contains 10 residues, cysteine and phenylalanine counted. Only the CDR3 part of the read is kept: 30 bases, read in frame from the first base. The germline V gene (reference sequence) provides CDR1 DFQATT and CDR2 SNEGSKA. Deletion took 4 bases off V and 15 bases off J, with a span of 13 bases between the germline ends. Points on this clone: The specificity of this receptor is unknown. No per-base quality is available; no much larger clone lies one base away.

The sequenced sample was PBMCs. The chain is made from TRBV20-1 and TRBJ2-1; the D region possibly corresponds to TRBD1 (7 bases align). This clonotype was sampled from a woman aged 60 to 75 in good health and CMV-seronegative. The DNA is as follows: TGCAGTGCTATTTCAGGGGGGAGGTTCTTC. This is translated as CSAISGGRFF.